This T cell receptor (beta chain) was retrieved from a study of persistence of HIV-infected CD4 T cells. As for the study in general: Blood samples, up to about 200 mL, came from multiple time points, except two leukapheresis donors sampled once. General study results and limits: Rare CMV-responding cells carrying HIV-1 proviruses were not analyzed separately for TCR.

Anti-CD3/anti-CD28 beads served as a nonspecific positive control stimulus. Sorting of responding CD4+ T cells relied on upregulated CD40 ligand together with CD69. Inclusion required CMV-positive serology and CD4+ counts above 400 cells/uL. PBMCs were depleted of CD8+ T cells before stimulation. Germline-derived CDR1 and CDR2 are MNHNY and SVGAGI (reference sequence). The CDR3 has 16 residues. Trimming took 2 bases from V and 4 from J; bases not matched to a gene: 6. The sample holds a few counts of this clone. No antigen is known for it. Sequencing used immunoSEQ version 4 in survey mode. Clones were read by immunoSEQ multiplex PCR, and TCRdb kept only the in-frame ones, dropping some. The profile shows more than 30,000 clones, roughly 87% of them singletons.

The specimen was CD4+ T cells sorted from PBMCs after 18-hour stimulation, collected from a patient who received antiretroviral therapy. The clonotype originates from an adult man with HIV who was CMV-seropositive. The gene calls are TRBV6-6 and TRBJ2-1; 9 positions agree with TRBD2. CDR3 amino acids: CASSYPTSGGYNEQFF. The CDR3 region has the DNA TGTGCCAGCAGTTACCCGACTAGCGGTGGTTACAATGAGCAGTTCTTC.